This T cell receptor (beta chain) is from a study of molecular identifiers for immune sequencing clone quantification. This clonotype has at least ten counts. Its antigen is undetermined. One end of the junction varies from germline; a read error may be responsible. Both previously described methods and listed TCR primers were employed to make bulk TCR libraries. TCRdb fed the PCR reads into MiXCR, producing one record per CDR3 protein. The sample yields around 25,000 distinct CDR3 sequences, 17% seen once. Between roughly 19,000 and 1,100,000 sorted cells, with 10%, 30% or 50% RNA, yielded naive CD8 libraries. Naive CD8 T cells, phenotype CD8+CD4-CCR7+CD45RA+, were sorted. Study-wide points: The sizes of highly expanded clones could be underestimated when identical TCR molecules share a barcode.

The CDR3 contains 13 residues. CDR1 is MNHEY and CDR2 is SVGAGI in the germline V gene. The clonotype originates from a human donor in good health. Some libraries in this study had Jurkat cell RNA spiked in. The sample taken for sequencing was naive CD8+ T cells from blood, with Jurkat cell RNA spiked in. Subset given: FACS-sorted CD8+CD4-CCR7+CD45RA+ naive T cells. The J gene is TRBJ2-6, the V gene TRBV6-5; the D is unclear. CDR3 sequence (DNA): TGTGCCAGCAGCTACTCTGGGGCCAACGTCCTGACTTTC. Translating it yields CASSYSGANVLTF.